Listed below are T cell receptor beta chains from one sample, sequenced in a study of T cells in Graves' hyperthyroidism and ophthalmopathy. TCRdb reprocessed the multiplex PCR reads with MiXCR, giving one entry per CDR3 protein. The repertoire holds roughly 650,000 distinct CDR3 sequences, with 16% as singletons. The specimen sequenced was blood. The receptor set was obtained from a woman aged 40 to 49 with Graves' ophthalmopathy. CDR3s include the opening cysteine and the closing phenylalanine or tryptophan. D genes are given only for firm matches. Where a row states a size, it is once, few, many or the class of an expanded clone; other rows omit it.

size: few
J: TRBJ2-1
V: TRBV7-2
D: -
DNA: TGTGCCAGCAGCCTCACCGGGACACTCTACAATGAGCAGTTCTTC
CDR3: CASSLTGTLYNEQFF

size: -
J: TRBJ2-1
V: TRBV13
D: -
DNA: TGTGCCAGCGGGGAACAGGGCTACTACAATGAGCAGTTCTTC
CDR3: CASGEQGYYNEQFF

size: many
J: TRBJ2-1
V: TRBV28
D: TRBD2
DNA: TGTGCCAGCAGCCAATCTACCGGACTAGCGGGCAATGAGCAGTTCTTC
CDR3: CASSQSTGLAGNEQFF

size: many
J: TRBJ2-3
V: TRBV18
D: TRBD1
DNA: TGTGCCAGCTCACCGGACCGGGACAGGACCAAGTATTTT
CDR3: CASSPDRDRTKYF

size: -
J: TRBJ1-6
V: TRBV12-3/TRBV12-4
D: -
DNA: TGTGCCAGCAGTCTCACAGGGTGGGATTCACCCCTCCACTTT
CDR3: CASSLTGWDSPLHF

size: many
J: TRBJ2-1
V: TRBV5-1
D: -
DNA: TGCGCCAGCAGCTTGGCTAATGAGCAGTTCTTC
CDR3: CASSLANEQFF

size: many
J: TRBJ2-7
V: TRBV30
D: -
DNA: TGTGCCTGGAGTAGAAGCTTCTACGAGCAGTACTTC
CDR3: CAWSRSFYEQYF

size: many
J: TRBJ2-5
V: TRBV7-2
D: -
DNA: TGTGCCAGCAGCCCTTTCGGCCCACGAGAGACCCAGTACTTC
CDR3: CASSPFGPRETQYF

size: many
J: TRBJ1-5
V: TRBV20-1
D: -
DNA: TGCAGTGCTAGCGTTGACAGTCATAGCAATCAGCCCCAGCATTTT
CDR3: CSASVDSHSNQPQHF

size: many
J: TRBJ2-1
V: TRBV5-1
D: TRBD1
DNA: TGCGCCAGCAGCTCCGAGGCTCGGACAGGGGGAGGTGAGCAGTTCTTC
CDR3: CASSSEARTGGGEQFF

size: -
J: TRBJ1-1
V: TRBV4-1
D: -
DNA: TGCGCCAGCAGCCAAGGTTGGGGGCGGATGACTGAAGCTTTCTTT
CDR3: CASSQGWGRMTEAFF

size: many
J: TRBJ2-2
V: TRBV27
D: -
DNA: TGTGCCAGCAGTTTAGCCAAGGGCACCGGGGAGCTGTTTTTT
CDR3: CASSLAKGTGELFF

size: many
J: TRBJ1-3
V: TRBV20-1
D: -
DNA: TGCAGTGCCTGGGAGGGGTTCGGAAACACCATATATTTT
CDR3: CSAWEGFGNTIYF

size: -
J: TRBJ2-1
V: TRBV9
D: TRBD2
DNA: TGTGCCAGCAGCGCAAACATTGCGGGGGTCAACAATGAGCAGTTCTTC
CDR3: CASSANIAGVNNEQFF

size: -
J: TRBJ1-1
V: TRBV25-1
D: -
DNA: TGTGCCAGCAGTGAAGGGGGGCACTCGAACACTGAAGCTTTCTTT
CDR3: CASSEGGHSNTEAFF

size: -
J: TRBJ2-7
V: TRBV19
D: -
DNA: TGTGGCAGTAGTATAGCCTTTGGGGCAAACGAGCAGTACTTC
CDR3: CGSSIAFGANEQYF

size: -
J: TRBJ1-1
V: TRBV27
D: -
DNA: TGTGCCAGCAGTTTCACTTTTAACACTGAAGCTTTCTTT
CDR3: CASSFTFNTEAFF